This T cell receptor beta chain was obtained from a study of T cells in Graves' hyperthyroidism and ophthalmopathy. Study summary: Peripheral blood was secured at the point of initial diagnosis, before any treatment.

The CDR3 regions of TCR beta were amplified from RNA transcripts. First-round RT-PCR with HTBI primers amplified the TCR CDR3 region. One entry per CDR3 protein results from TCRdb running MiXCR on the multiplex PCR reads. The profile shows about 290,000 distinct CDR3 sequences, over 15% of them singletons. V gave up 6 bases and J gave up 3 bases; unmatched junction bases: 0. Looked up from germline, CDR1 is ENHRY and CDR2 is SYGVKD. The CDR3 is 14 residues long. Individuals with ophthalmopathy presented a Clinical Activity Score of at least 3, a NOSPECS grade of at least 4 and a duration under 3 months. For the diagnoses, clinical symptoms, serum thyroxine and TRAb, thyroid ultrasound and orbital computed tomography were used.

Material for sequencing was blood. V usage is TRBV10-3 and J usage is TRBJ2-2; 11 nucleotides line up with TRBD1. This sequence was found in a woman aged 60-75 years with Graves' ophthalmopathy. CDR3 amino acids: CAIRGQGDTGELFF. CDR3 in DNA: TGTGCCATCAGGGGACAGGGGGACACCGGGGAGCTGTTTTTT.